The 10 T cell receptor beta chains below were found in one sample sequenced in a study of technical replicates of blood from four donors. The table came from immunoSEQ multiplex PCR; TCRdb's copy has only in-frame clones and leaves some out. The data contain 13,000 to 15,000 clones, about four fifths of them singletons. Sequencing was carried out using PBMCs. The receptor source for this set is a human donor in good health.

V is TRBV18 and J is TRBJ1-3; unclear D gene. Per germline, CDR1 KGHSH and CDR2 LQKENI. This CDR3 contains 18 residues. V gave up 3 bases and J gave up 0 bases, with 18 bases separating them. CDR3 nucleotides: TGTGCCAGCTCACCTCCCGGAGGTCAGCGGAGCTCTGGAAACACCATATATTTT. Residues: CASSPPGGQRSSGNTIYF.

V usage is TRBV27 and J usage is TRBJ2-1, with 14 bases identical to TRBD2. The V gene end was trimmed by 1 base and the J gene end by 9 bases; junction bases not matched to a gene: 8. Per the germline V gene, CDR1 is MNHEY and CDR2 is SMNVEV (reference sequence). The CDR3 is made up of 17 amino acids. The CDR3 DNA reads as TGTGCCAGCAGTTTATTAAAGGGGACTAGCGGGAGTGGTGAGCAGTTCTTC. Residues: CASSLLKGTSGSGEQFF.

The chain joins TRBV6-5 to TRBJ1-5; 8 positions match TRBD1. Per the germline V gene, CDR1 is MNHEY and CDR2 is SVGAGI. The CDR3 runs to 13 residues. V shed 6 bases and J 9 bases; nucleotides not matched to a gene: 7. DNA of the CDR3: TGTGCCAGCAGCTCAACAGGGGGAGGGCCCCAGCATTTT. Its protein is CASSSTGGGPQHF.

The chain employs TRBV7-9 and TRBJ2-4; 12 bases are a match to TRBD2. Germline loops: CDR1 SEHNR, CDR2 FQNEAQ (reference sequence). The CDR3 covers 16 residues. V lost 5 bases to trimming and J lost 6 bases; unmatched junction nucleotides: 8. CDR3 sequence: CASSARLAGALNIQYF. DNA of the CDR3: TGTGCCAGCAGCGCCAGACTAGCGGGAGCTTTAAACATTCAGTACTTC.

This chain joins TRBV19 and TRBJ1-1, with 8 bases fitting TRBD1. The germline CDR1 and CDR2 sequences are LNHDA and SQIVND (reference sequence). This CDR3 region has 13 residues. V shed 11 bases, J shed 4 bases, and the junction held 9 bases outside the gene matches. DNA for the CDR3: TGTGCCTCTGAGGACAGGGTCCGCACTGAAGCTTTCTTT. Translating it yields CASEDRVRTEAFF. The whole variable domain, remainder taken from reference TRBV19 and TRBJ1-1, is DGGITQSPKYLFRKEGQNVTLSCEQNLNHDAMYWYRQDPGQGLRLIYYSQIVNDFQKGDIAEGYSVSREKKESFPLTVTSAQKNPTAFYLCASEDRVRTEAFFGQGTRLTVV.

The chain combines TRBV2 with TRBJ1-3; D ambiguous. The CDR3 extends over 14 amino acids. Trimming removed 4 bases at V and 2 bases at J, with 9 bases between. CDR1 is SNHLY, CDR2 FYNNEI, per germline. The CDR3 is CASSVRVPGNTIYF. The CDR3 DNA is TGTGCCAGCAGTGTGAGGGTCCCTGGAAACACCATATATTTT.

The chain links TRBV10-3 to TRBJ1-2; 8 bases agree with TRBD1. V lost 0 bases, J lost 2 bases, and 11 bases stayed unmatched. The germline CDR1 and CDR2 sequences are ENHRY and SYGVKD. This CDR3 contains 18 residues. The DNA of the CDR3 is TGTGCCATCAGTGAGTCGCGACAGGGGACGATCGCGAACTATGGCTACACCTTC. Amino acid sequence: CAISESRQGTIANYGYTF.

This rearrangement joins TRBV20-1 to TRBJ1-2, with D maybe TRBD1 (5 bases). The germline V gene encodes CDR1 DFQATT and CDR2 SNEGSKA (reference sequence). The CDR3 sequence is 11 residues long. Trimming stripped 5 bases from V and 2 bases from J, with 6 bases between. The CDR3 here is CSASGNYGYTF. The DNA for the CDR3 is TGCAGTGCTTCAGGGAACTATGGCTACACCTTC.

This clone was observed once. The chain combines TRBV29-1 with TRBJ2-1; 11 bases match TRBD2. This CDR3 region has 16 residues. J lost 8 bases, V lost 4 bases, and 13 bases had no gene match. Germline CDR1 and CDR2: SQVTM and ANQGSEA. For the CDR3, the DNA is TGCAGCGTTGTGGGGGGACTAGCGGTCCCCAGGGATGAGCAGTTCTTC. Residues: CSVVGGLAVPRDEQFF.

V usage is TRBV7-2 and J usage is TRBJ2-7, with D possibly TRBD2 on 5 matching bases. The length of the CDR3 is 16 residues. V was shortened by 1 base and J by 6 bases, with 19 bases between the two germline ends. Germline-derived CDR1 and CDR2 are SGHTA and FQGNSA. In DNA, the CDR3 is TGTGCCAGCAGCTTAGTTCGGTCTAGCACTTTTGGCGAGCAGTACTTC. The encoded protein is CASSLVRSSTFGEQYF.